The sample holds a few counts of the clone carrying this T cell receptor (beta chain). Antigen specificity is unknown. The study sampled nominally healthy donors, though unrecorded immune exposures were likely. These data come from a study of cytomegalovirus exposure and HLA in healthy donors. Points from the study as a whole: Because they were indistinguishable, some V segments, including TRBV6-2 and TRBV6-3, were excluded. It was assumed in the presence/absence analyses that sequencing depth was roughly uniform across donors.

V shed 6 bases and J 9 bases; nucleotides not matched to a gene: 10. This CDR3 has 15 amino acids. Germline V gene sequence: CDR1 LNHDA, CDR2 SQIVND (reference sequence). In the PCR, 60 Vbeta and 13 Jbeta primers were used. Method: immunoSEQ multiplex PCR; TCRdb's copy keeps in-frame clones and lacks some. The sample holds some 150,000 clones, approximately 80% seen once. This chain connects TRBV19 to TRBJ1-6; 8 bases are a match to TRBD1. Sequenced material: PBMCs. The clonotype comes from a woman between 45 and 60 years old in good health and CMV-seropositive. Here the CDR3 DNA reads TGTGCCAGTAGATGGACAGGGAATAGCGGTTCACCCCTCCACTTT. This translates into CASRWTGNSGSPLHF.